This record covers a single T cell receptor (beta chain). Its antigen is unknown. CDR1 and CDR2 from the germline V gene are MNHEY and SMNVEV (reference sequence). Between the trimmed V and J ends, which lost 3 bases and 3 bases, there was a span of 12 bases. The CDR3 has 15 amino acids. This entry is derived from a study of cytomegalovirus exposure and HLA in healthy donors. Findings and limits, study-wide: About 90% or about 30% of the time was how often most TCR beta V segments were productive, according to an earlier analysis.

Both 60 Vbeta primers and 13 Jbeta primers went into the PCR. TCRdb keeps only in-frame clones here, not all; method: immunoSEQ multiplex PCR. The sample includes 85,000 to 90,000 clones, about 87% of them seen just once. The TCR sequence derives from a man younger than 30 in good health and CMV-seronegative. Specimen: PBMCs. This chain links TRBV27 with TRBJ1-5, with D hard to call. This CDR3 reads CASSFGQAFNQPQHF. In nucleotides, the CDR3 is TGTGCCAGCAGTTTTGGGCAGGCCTTCAATCAGCCCCAGCATTTT.